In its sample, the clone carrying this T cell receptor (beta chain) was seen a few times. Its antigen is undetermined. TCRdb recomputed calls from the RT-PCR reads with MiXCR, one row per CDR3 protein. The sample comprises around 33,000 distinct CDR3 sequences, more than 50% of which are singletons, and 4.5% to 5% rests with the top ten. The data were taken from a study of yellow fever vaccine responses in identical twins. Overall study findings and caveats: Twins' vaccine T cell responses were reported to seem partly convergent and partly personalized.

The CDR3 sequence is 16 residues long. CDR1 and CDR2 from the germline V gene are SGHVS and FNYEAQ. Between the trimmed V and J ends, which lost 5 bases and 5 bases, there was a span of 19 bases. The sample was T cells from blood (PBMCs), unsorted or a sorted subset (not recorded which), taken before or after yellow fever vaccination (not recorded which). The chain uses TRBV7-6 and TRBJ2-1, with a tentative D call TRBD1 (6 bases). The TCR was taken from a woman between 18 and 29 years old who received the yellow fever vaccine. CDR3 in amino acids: CASSMAGTKVNNEQFF. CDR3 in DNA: TGTGCCAGCAGCATGGCCGGGACAAAGGTAAACAATGAGCAGTTCTTC. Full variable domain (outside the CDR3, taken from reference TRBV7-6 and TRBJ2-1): GAGVSQSPRYKVTKRGQDVALRCDPISGHVSLYWYRQALGQGPEFLTYFNYEAQQDKSGLPNDRFSAERPEGSISTLTIQRTEQRDSAMYRCASSMAGTKVNNEQFFGPGTRLTVL.